This T cell receptor (beta chain) was found in a study of blood T cells in healthy people across ages. Overall study results and limits: Relative to aged donors, long-lived donors carried more naive CD4+ cells and displayed higher diversity. It was not possible, with unsorted PBMCs, to conclusively compare naive and antigen-experienced cells.

Germline-derived CDR1 and CDR2 are SGDLS and YYNGEE. The CDR3 is made up of 16 amino acids. V was pared by 5 bases and J by 5 bases, with 13 bases of the junction left unmatched. With regard to this clonotype: The target antigen is unknown.

Together with a sample-barcoded 5' primer, a J-beta primer mix was included in a second PCR lasting about 6 to 11 cycles. Tags on each cDNA molecule came from a template-switch adaptor with 12 random nucleotides. TCRdb reprocessed the 5' RACE reads via MiXCR and lists one record per CDR3 protein. In the table there are 550,000 to 700,000 distinct CDR3 sequences, 25% to 30% of which are singletons. Isolation of PBMCs gave at least 6.5 million cells per sample. The sequence came from a woman between 65 and 79 years old in good health. The sequenced material came from blood. This chain uses TRBV9 with TRBJ2-1, with 7 bases aligning to TRBD2. In nucleotides, the CDR3 is TGTGCCAGCAGTCGCCCAGGAGCGGGGAGAAACAATGAGCAGTTCTTC. Encoded protein: CASSRPGAGRNNEQFF.